This T cell receptor beta chain was retrieved from a study of blood T cell repertoires in COVID-19. Study as a whole: Donors in the United States, Italy and Spain gave samples during acute or convalescent COVID-19. Sources were T cells, B-cell-depleted T cells, or PBMCs; the material itself was cDNA or gDNA.

As originally analysed: Estimated nucleated cell counts came from reference gene primer amplification. The method was immunoSEQ multiplex PCR; TCRdb's version includes in-frame clones alone and lacks a portion of them. For V, J and clone size, that table is used; D and trimming come from the DNA. The repertoire holds under 200,000 clones, with roughly 84% as singletons. The CDR3 has 15 residues. Germline V lookup: CDR1 LNHDA, CDR2 SQIVND (reference sequence). Trimming removed 5 bases from V and 1 base from J; junction bases left unmatched: 5. The sample holds a few counts of this clone. This chain joins TRBV19 and TRBJ1-3; TRBD1 matches 7 bases. The TCR sequence derives from a human donor in a cohort sampled during active COVID-19. The material sequenced was peripheral blood. The CDR3 here is CASSAQGFSGNTIYF. The CDR3 nucleotides are TGTGCCAGTAGTGCACAGGGGTTTTCTGGAAACACCATATATTTT. Complete variable domain (other parts from reference TRBV19 and TRBJ1-3): DGGITQSPKYLFRKEGQNVTLSCEQNLNHDAMYWYRQDPGQGLRLIYYSQIVNDFQKGDIAEGYSVSREKKESFPLTVTSAQKNPTAFYLCASSAQGFSGNTIYFGEGSWLTVV.